The 30 T cell receptor beta chains below were found in one sample sequenced in a study of T cell changes during pregnancy in multiple sclerosis. Clones were sequenced by immunoSEQ multiplex PCR, and TCRdb holds only the in-frame ones, with some missing. The table has approximately 88,000 clones, roughly 93% seen once. The material sequenced was peripheral blood, taken in the third trimester of pregnancy. The source is a female donor with multiple sclerosis, enrolled in a pregnancy study.

This chain links TRBV2 with TRBJ2-3; maybe TRBD2 (6 bases). The V gene lost 8 bases and the J gene lost 2 bases, with 17 bases spanning the gap. The CDR3 loop spans 15 amino acids. Germline CDR1 SNHLY, CDR2 FYNNEI. This CDR3 is CASDAMGLHTDTQYF. In DNA, the CDR3 is TGTGCCAGCGACGCTATGGGACTCCACACAGATACGCAGTATTTT.

The chain uses TRBV29-1 and TRBJ1-5; D is perhaps TRBD1 (5 bases). This CDR3 contains 15 residues. CDR1 SQVTM and CDR2 ANQGSEA come from the germline V gene. V lost 4 bases to trimming and J lost 2 bases, with 15 bases between them. CDR3 amino acids: CSVAEGLGRNQPQHF. CDR3 DNA: TGCAGCGTTGCAGAAGGTTTGGGGCGCAATCAGCCCCAGCATTTT.

The chain has TRBV28 and TRBJ1-4; D unclear. Germline V gene data show CDR1 as MDHEN and CDR2 as SYDVKM. CDR3 size: 15 residues. V lost 2 bases and J lost 4, with 11 bases in between. The CDR3 region is CASSLMGSNNEKLFF. CDR3 nucleotides: TGTGCCAGCAGTTTAATGGGCTCGAATAATGAAAAACTGTTTTTT.

This clone was seen only once. This chain joins TRBV4-1 and TRBJ1-2; 8 nucleotides align to TRBD1. CDR1 and CDR2 (germline): MGHRA, YSYEKL. The CDR3 contains 13 residues. The J segment lost 3 bases and the V segment lost 4 bases, leaving 1 base of the junction unmatched. The CDR3 sequence: CASSPDRDYGYTF. In DNA form, the CDR3 reads TGCGCCAGCAGCCCGGACAGGGACTATGGCTACACCTTC.

The chain combines TRBV19 with TRBJ2-7, with 12 positions matching TRBD2. The V gene's germline CDR1 is LNHDA and CDR2 SQIVND (reference sequence). This CDR3 contains 14 residues. Unmatched junction bases numbered 2, after V lost 5 bases and J lost 3 bases. Here the CDR3 reads CASSGLAGRYEQYF. DNA for the CDR3: TGTGCCAGTAGTGGACTAGCGGGACGCTACGAGCAGTACTTC.

This chain uses TRBV4-1 with TRBJ1-2; D perhaps matches TRBD1 (5 bases). The CDR3 contains 17 residues. Per the germline V gene, CDR1 is MGHRA and CDR2 is YSYEKL. V was clipped by 3 bases and J by 5 bases, with 22 bases between them. The CDR3 DNA is TGCGCCAGCAGCCACCCCCCGAAGCCGACAGTAGCTTATGGCTACACCTTC. Protein product: CASSHPPKPTVAYGYTF.

The rearrangement uses TRBV5-1 and TRBJ1-1; D gene ambiguous. The V and J ends lost 2 bases and 8 bases respectively, with 13 bases between them. The germline V gene encodes CDR1 SGHRS and CDR2 YFSETQ. This CDR3 is 13 amino acids long. The CDR3 DNA reads TGCGCCAGCAGCTTTTATGTCGGAGGGGAAGCTTTCTTT. The encoded protein is CASSFYVGGEAFF.

The V call is TRBV5-1, the J call TRBJ1-1; D not resolved. Germline values: CDR1 SGHRS, CDR2 YFSETQ. The CDR3 contains 13 residues. Trimming stripped 4 bases from V and 5 bases from J, with 12 bases between. The CDR3 DNA reads as TGCGCCAGCAGCCCAGAGGGTGAGACTGAAGCTTTCTTT. This gives the protein CASSPEGETEAFF.

The J gene is TRBJ2-1, the V gene TRBV7-9; TRBD2 matches at 10 bases. Looked up from germline, CDR1 is SEHNR and CDR2 is FQNEAQ (reference sequence). V shed 1 base, J shed 7 bases, and the junction held 7 bases outside the gene matches. The CDR3 is 16 amino acids. The CDR3 is CASSLVSGRGGNEQFF. CDR3 DNA sequence: TGTGCCAGCAGCTTAGTGAGCGGGAGGGGCGGGAATGAGCAGTTCTTC.

The rearrangement uses TRBV9 and TRBJ2-3, with 14 bases matching TRBD2. The V and J ends lost 3 bases and 4 bases, in that order; junction bases with no gene match: 16. In germline, CDR1 is SGDLS, CDR2 YYNGEE. CDR3 size: 20 residues. The CDR3 region is CASSGWERAGTSGSADTQYF. DNA of the CDR3: TGTGCCAGCAGCGGATGGGAGAGGGCCGGGACTAGCGGGAGTGCAGATACGCAGTATTTT.

The chain recombines TRBV20-1 with TRBJ2-1, with 7 bases fitting TRBD2. CDR3 length: 11 residues. Germline V lookup: CDR1 DFQATT, CDR2 SNEGSKA (reference sequence). The trim removed 6 bases at V and 7 bases at J, leaving 3 bases unmatched. The CDR3 coding sequence is TGCAGTGCCTGGCGGGGGAATGAGCAGTTCTTC. Translated, it gives CSAWRGNEQFF.

The rearrangement joins TRBV4-2 to TRBJ2-7; D might be TRBD2 (7 bases). The V end lost 0 bases, the J end lost 2 bases, and 11 bases lay between the germline ends. The CDR3 is 15 residues long. CDR1 is LGHNA and CDR2 is YNFKEQ in the germline V gene. The CDR3 DNA is TGTGCCAGCAGCCAAGACGGCGGGGGCCCCTACGAGCAGTACTTC. This sequence encodes CASSQDGGGPYEQYF.

This clone was seen only once. This sequence joins TRBV15 and TRBJ2-1; 9 nucleotides align to TRBD2. Per the germline V gene, CDR1 is LNHNV and CDR2 is YYDKDF (reference sequence). The V segment lost 1 base and the J segment 4 bases; nucleotides outside the gene matches: 2. The CDR3 contains 15 residues. CDR3 nucleotides: TGTGCCACCAGCAGAGGGGCGGGAGGGTACAATGAGCAGTTCTTC. It codes for CATSRGAGGYNEQFF.

The chain has TRBV11-2 and TRBJ1-3; possibly TRBD1 for D (6 bases). The CDR3 runs 15 residues. V lost 4 bases to trimming and J lost 1 base, with 11 bases between them. Germline CDR1 reads SGHAT; CDR2 reads FQNNGV. For the CDR3, the DNA is TGTGCCAGCAGCTCCGACGGGACATCTGGAAACACCATATATTTT. Its translation is CASSSDGTSGNTIYF. Full variable domain (rest looked up from reference TRBV11-2 and TRBJ1-3): EAGVAQSPRYKIIEKRQSVAFWCNPISGHATLYWYQQILGQGPKLLIQFQNNGVVDDSQLPKDRFSAERLKGVDSTLKIQPAKLEDSAVYLCASSSDGTSGNTIYFGEGSWLTVV.

The chain carries TRBV5-1 and TRBJ2-1; 7 bases agree with TRBD1. V lost 2 bases, J lost 7 bases, and 12 bases stayed unmatched. The CDR3 has 16 amino acids. In germline, CDR1 is SGHRS, CDR2 YFSETQ. The CDR3 DNA sequence: TGCGCCAGCAGCTTCCTGAGACAGGGAGTAGGGAATGAGCAGTTCTTC. Translating it yields CASSFLRQGVGNEQFF.

In its sample, this clone was seen once. The V call is TRBV7-9, the J call TRBJ2-1; 7 bases align to TRBD2. The CDR3 extends over 15 amino acids. Germline CDR1 SEHNR, CDR2 FQNEAQ (reference sequence). The V and J ends lost 0 bases and 4 bases, in that order; junction bases with no gene match: 3. CDR3 amino acids: CASSLAGGRYNEQFF. DNA for the CDR3: TGTGCCAGCAGCTTAGCGGGGGGGAGGTACAATGAGCAGTTCTTC.

The chain joins TRBV28 to TRBJ1-4; D is uncertain. This CDR3 is 14 amino acids long. The V and J ends lost 3 bases and 8 bases respectively, with 13 bases between them. From germline, CDR1 is MDHEN and CDR2 SYDVKM. The CDR3 reads CASSFFSPGEKLFF. CDR3 DNA: TGTGCCAGCAGTTTTTTCTCTCCGGGGGAAAAACTGTTTTTT.

The chain is built from TRBV2 and TRBJ2-1; 12 nucleotides line up with TRBD2. The CDR3 totals 19 residues. J lost 7 bases, V lost 5 bases, and 18 bases had no gene match. Germline V gives CDR1 SNHLY, CDR2 FYNNEI. The chain's CDR3 is CASSPWTGKSSGRGNEQFF. CDR3 bases: TGTGCCAGCAGTCCCTGGACAGGAAAATCTAGCGGGAGGGGGAATGAGCAGTTCTTC.

The chain is built from TRBV25-1 and TRBJ2-1; TRBD2 matches 9 bases. The CDR3 extends over 16 amino acids. Unmatched junction bases numbered 5, after V lost 1 base and J lost 4 bases. CDR1 is MGHDK and CDR2 is SYGVNS in the germline V gene. The DNA of the CDR3 is TGTGCCAGCAGTGAATCGGCGGGAGGGGTATACAATGAGCAGTTCTTC. Its protein product is CASSESAGGVYNEQFF.

The chain couples TRBV4-1 to TRBJ2-2; tentatively, D is TRBD1 (6 bases). The V gene's germline CDR1 is MGHRA and CDR2 YSYEKL. The CDR3 has 14 residues. V was clipped by 6 bases and J by 2 bases, with 10 bases between them. In DNA form, the CDR3 reads TGCGCCAGCAGGACAGGAGCCAACACCGGGGAGCTGTTTTTT. The encoded protein is CASRTGANTGELFF.

The rearrangement uses TRBV29-1 and TRBJ1-2; D perhaps matches TRBD1 (6 bases). The V gene lost 3 bases and the J gene lost 1 base, with 9 bases spanning the gap. The CDR3 runs 13 residues. Germline CDR1 SQVTM, CDR2 ANQGSEA. CDR3 region: CSVEQDSNYGYTF. CDR3 in DNA: TGCAGCGTTGAGCAGGACAGTAACTATGGCTACACCTTC.

This clone came up once. The rearrangement joins TRBV6-5 to TRBJ2-1; D is unclear. CDR3 size: 11 residues. Trimming left V 0 bases short and J 13 bases short, with 7 bases between. From germline, CDR1 is MNHEY and CDR2 SVGAGI. The CDR3 DNA follows: TGTGCCAGCAGTTACTCAGACATCCAGTTCTTC. This translates into CASSYSDIQFF.

V gene TRBV5-6 combines with J gene TRBJ2-1; 8 bases map to TRBD1. The CDR3 totals 15 residues. Germline values: CDR1 SGHDT, CDR2 YYEEEE. J gave up 4 bases and V 0 bases, and 3 bases lay outside the gene matches. The CDR3 bases are TGTGCCAGCAGCTTGGCCGACAGGGGATACAATGAGCAGTTCTTC. Translating it yields CASSLADRGYNEQFF.

The CDR3 DNA follows: TGCGCCAGCAGCCTTAGCCGGAGTACCTCTAGCACAGATACGCAGTATTTT. The encoded protein is CASSLSRSTSSTDTQYF. The gene calls are TRBV4-1 and TRBJ2-3; unclear D gene. Per germline, CDR1 MGHRA and CDR2 YSYEKL. The CDR3 is 17 residues long. Trimming left V 4 bases short and J 0 bases short, with 17 bases between.

A single count supports this clone. The chain carries TRBV14 and TRBJ1-2; 9 bases are shared with TRBD1. Germline assignment: CDR1 SGHDN and CDR2 FVKESK. J gave up 7 bases and V 5 bases, and 5 bases lay outside the gene matches. The CDR3 sequence is 13 residues long. CDR3 residues: CASSVTGGSGYTF. The CDR3 region has the DNA TGTGCCAGCAGCGTGACAGGGGGAAGTGGCTACACCTTC.

This clone was seen repeatedly, ten times or more. The V and J genes are TRBV6-5 and TRBJ1-2, with 11 bases lining up with TRBD1. The CDR3 is 16 residues long. V was clipped by 2 bases and J by 5 bases; unmatched bases: 7. Germline V lookup: CDR1 MNHEY, CDR2 SVGAGI. Here the CDR3 DNA reads TGTGCCAGCAGTTACGTAAGGACAGGGGGCGGTTATGGCTACACCTTC. Amino acid sequence: CASSYVRTGGGYGYTF.

The J gene is TRBJ2-7, the V gene TRBV6-6; TRBD1 agrees at 7 bases. The CDR3 contains 15 residues. Germline V CDR1 and CDR2: MNHNY, SVGAGI (reference sequence). Germline trimming cut 5 bases from V and 2 bases from J; bases unmatched to any gene: 9. The CDR3 sequence: CASSTGWDRAYEQYF. The CDR3 coding sequence is TGTGCCAGCAGTACCGGCTGGGACAGAGCCTACGAGCAGTACTTC.

This clone came up once. This chain uses TRBV28 with TRBJ2-1; tentative D call: TRBD1 (5 bases). The length of the CDR3 is 13 residues. V shed 2 bases and J shed 6 bases, with 8 bases lying between them. Germline V CDR1 and CDR2: MDHEN, SYDVKM. The CDR3 nucleotides are TGTGCCAGCAGTTTAAACAGGTTCAATGAGCAGTTCTTC. This gives the protein CASSLNRFNEQFF.

The genes are TRBV28 and TRBJ1-2; D might be TRBD1 (5 bases). This CDR3 is 20 amino acids long. Trimming stripped 3 bases from V and 1 base from J, with 27 bases between. From germline, CDR1 is MDHEN and CDR2 SYDVKM. The CDR3 here is CASSFLLRVEKDIYNYGYTF. In nucleotides, the CDR3 is TGTGCCAGCAGTTTTCTCCTTCGCGTCGAGAAGGACATCTATAACTATGGCTACACCTTC.

CDR3 residues: CASSIRQGAYEQYF. The CDR3 DNA reads as TGTGCCAGTAGTATACGACAGGGAGCCTACGAGCAGTACTTC. J is TRBJ2-7 and V is TRBV19; TRBD1 matches at 7 bases. This CDR3 has 14 amino acids. The V gene's germline CDR1 is LNHDA and CDR2 SQIVND (reference sequence). Trimming at V came to 2 bases and at J to 2 bases, leaving 3 bases not matched to a gene.